Included here is one TCR beta chain sequence, with context. The data were obtained in a study of blood T cell repertoires in COVID-19. Study at large: Spain, Italy and the United States supplied samples that represented acute and convalescent COVID-19.

Those who participated ranged in age from 18 to 89 years and resided in around 22 US areas. The length of the CDR3 is 13 residues. The V and J ends lost 2 bases and 4 bases respectively, with 9 bases between them. CDR1 SQVTM and CDR2 ANQGSEA come from the germline V gene. Original processing notes: Amplification with reference gene primers provided the estimates of nucleated cell counts. Data came from immunoSEQ multiplex PCR; TCRdb stores just in-frame clones and leaves some out. V, J and clone size derive from that table, while D and trimming were established from the DNA sequence. The sample lists 200,000 to 250,000 clones, roughly nine tenths occurring once.

The rearrangement links TRBV29-1 to TRBJ2-1; D unresolved. Sequenced sample: PBMCs or T cells enriched from blood (not recorded which). This receptor was taken from a woman aged 18-30 years in a cohort exposed to, infected with or recovered from COVID-19 (not recorded which). CDR3 residues: CSVESRPYNEQFF. DNA for the CDR3: TGCAGCGTTGAATCCAGGCCATACAATGAGCAGTTCTTC.